These T cell receptor beta chains were read from a single sample in a study of T cell repertoires in cytomegalovirus infection. A single record per CDR3 protein comes from TCRdb applying MiXCR to the reads. This table has about 480,000 distinct CDR3 sequences, more than 30% appearing once. These receptors have no identified antigens. The input for sequencing was cultured PBMCs, taken from culture after CMV antigen stimulation. These TCRs come from a human donor in good health (CMV status not recorded). Some clones in this sample may be carry-over from other donors' samples. The CDR3 runs from the conserved cysteine through the conserved F or W. The order of the fields is V gene, clone size, J gene, D gene, CDR3 DNA, CDR3 protein. The D gene is left open where the match is weak. Some rows mark clone size as missing; the rest say once, few, many or name a class of expanded clone.

TRBV19	few	TRBJ2-7	-	TGTGCCAGTAGTGCGACCCCGAACGAGCAGTACTTC	CASSATPNEQYF
TRBV7-8	few	TRBJ2-5	TRBD2	TGTGCCAGCAGCTTAGCGTTAGCGGGAGGGCCGGGGGCCCAGTACTTC	CASSLALAGGPGAQYF
TRBV7-9	few	TRBJ1-1	TRBD1	TGTGCCAGCAGCTCGATCCCAGGGGGCACTGAAGCTTTCTTT	CASSSIPGGTEAFF
TRBV9	many	TRBJ1-2	TRBD1	TGTGCCAGCAGCGTGACAGGGGACTATGGCTACACCTTC	CASSVTGDYGYTF
TRBV7-2	few	TRBJ2-7	TRBD1	TGTGCCAGCAGCAGACCGGGACAGCAGTACGAGCAGTACTTC	CASSRPGQQYEQYF
TRBV6-1	few	TRBJ2-7	TRBD2	TGTGCCAGCAGGAGAGGGACTAGCGGGACTTACGAGCAGTACTTC	CASRRGTSGTYEQYF
TRBV20-1	-	TRBJ2-1	TRBD2	TGCAGTGCCCTGACTAGCGGGAGCTACAATGAGCAGTTCTTC	CSALTSGSYNEQFF
TRBV11-3	-	TRBJ2-3	TRBD2	TGTACCAGCAGCACCCGCTCCACTAGCGGGGGATACACAGATACGCAGTATTTT	CTSSTRSTSGGYTDTQYF
TRBV19	-	TRBJ2-7	TRBD2	TGTGCCAGTAGTTCCGGGACTAGGGTCTACGAGCAGTACTTC	CASSSGTRVYEQYF
TRBV7-4	-	TRBJ2-1	TRBD1	TGTGCCAGCAGCTTAGGGCAGGGGGCACTTTTC	CASSLGQGALF
TRBV29-1	-	TRBJ2-5	TRBD1	TGCAGCGTTTCCCGGACAGGGGGTGATGCCCAGTACTTC	CSVSRTGGDAQYF
TRBV11-2	-	TRBJ2-1	-	TGTGCCAGCAGCTTACTGCGGGGATCCCTTCGGGGTGAGCAGTTCTTC	CASSLLRGSLRGEQFF
TRBV7-2	few	TRBJ2-7	-	TGTGCCAGCAGCCCAAGGACGGGACCGAACGGGCAGTACTTC	CASSPRTGPNGQYF
TRBV5-6	-	TRBJ1-2	-	TGTGCCAGCAGCTATGGCGACCGACCCACCACTAACTATGGCTACACCTTC	CASSYGDRPTTNYGYTF
TRBV6-5	few	TRBJ2-3	-	TGTGCCAGCAGCCGACGACTCCCCAATACGCAGTATTTT	CASSRRLPNTQYF
TRBV2	-	TRBJ2-1	-	TGTGCCAGCACGTCCCCCTTCCACCATGAGCAGTTCTTC	CASTSPFHHEQFF
TRBV19	-	TRBJ1-2	-	TGTGCCAGTACCGGACACCGATTCGGTGGCTACACCTTC	CASTGHRFGGYTF
TRBV19	-	TRBJ1-4	-	TGTGCCAGTAGTACTCGTTGGGATGGTGAAAAACTGTTTTTT	CASSTRWDGEKLFF
TRBV6-5	-	TRBJ2-5	TRBD1	TGTGCCAGCAGTTACTCGGGAGAGGGGGCGGAGACCCAGTACTTC	CASSYSGEGAETQYF
TRBV7-2	many	TRBJ2-1	TRBD2	TGTGCCAGCAGCTTAACGGGAGGGGCTAACAATGAGCAGTTCTTC	CASSLTGGANNEQFF
TRBV28	few	TRBJ1-2	-	TGTGCCAGCAGTTTGTCGGGACGCCCGGACTATGGCTACACCTTC	CASSLSGRPDYGYTF
TRBV6-2/TRBV6-3	-	TRBJ1-5	-	TGTGCCAGCCAGGGAGATAGCAATCAGCCCCAGCATTTT	CASQGDSNQPQHF
TRBV7-9	-	TRBJ1-6	-	TGTGCCAGCAGCTTAGGGGGCCCTTCACCCCTCCACTTT	CASSLGGPSPLHF
TRBV24-1	-	TRBJ2-1	-	TGTGCCACCAGTGACCCGACGGCTCGTGAGCAGTTCTTC	CATSDPTAREQFF
TRBV7-3	few	TRBJ2-2	-	TGTGCCAGCAGATCTCCTACTCTCCGGGACGAGAGGACCGGGGAGCTGTTTTTT	CASRSPTLRDERTGELFF
TRBV7-2	few	TRBJ2-7	-	TGTGCCAGCAGCCCGGGGCGTCTAGAAGACAGCGAGCAGTACTTC	CASSPGRLEDSEQYF
TRBV5-1	-	TRBJ2-1	TRBD2	TGCGCCAGCAGGGGGGGGGTCGATGAGCAGTTCTTC	CASRGGVDEQFF
TRBV30	-	TRBJ2-1	TRBD2	TGTGCCTGGAGTAAGGGACTAGCTGGGGAGCAGTTCTTC	CAWSKGLAGEQFF
TRBV28	many	TRBJ1-2	-	TGTGCCAGCAGTTTACCGGGACACCCGAACTATGGCTACACCTTC	CASSLPGHPNYGYTF
TRBV24-1	-	TRBJ1-2	TRBD1	TGTGCCACCACGGAACAGGGGATTCGGGGCTACACCTTC	CATTEQGIRGYTF
TRBV12-3/TRBV12-4	-	TRBJ2-1	-	TGTGCCAGCAGTCAGGGTGGGGTCAATGAGCAGTTCTTC	CASSQGGVNEQFF
TRBV19	-	TRBJ2-3	TRBD1	TGTGCCAGTAGTAAAAGGACAGGGGGCGAAGTCACAGATACGCAGTATTTT	CASSKRTGGEVTDTQYF
TRBV25-1	-	TRBJ1-5	-	TGTGCCAGCAGTGAAGGGGTCTGGCCCCAGCATTTT	CASSEGVWPQHF
TRBV27	-	TRBJ2-3	TRBD2	TGTGCCAGCAGTTTTTTCCCAGCGGGAGGCGGCACAGATACGCAGTATTTT	CASSFFPAGGGTDTQYF
TRBV7-2	-	TRBJ2-1	-	TGTGCCAGCAGCTTAGATCTGGCTAGAACGAGATACAATGAGCAGTTCTTC	CASSLDLARTRYNEQFF
TRBV5-6	few	TRBJ1-1	-	TGTGCCAGCAGCCCGAGGGGGGGCGCATTACCCACTGAAGCTTTCTTT	CASSPRGGALPTEAFF
TRBV6-5	-	TRBJ1-4	-	TGTGCCAGCAGTAGAGAACGAAGCCCGGGTGAAAAACTGTTTTTT	CASSRERSPGEKLFF
TRBV28	-	TRBJ1-2	-	TGTGCCAGCAGTTTACTAACGCAGGGATATGGCTACACCTTC	CASSLLTQGYGYTF
TRBV5-1	few	TRBJ1-1	-	TGCGCCAGCAGCTTGTTCGCAGGAATGAACACTGAAGCTTTCTTT	CASSLFAGMNTEAFF